Listed below are T cell receptor beta chains from one sample, sequenced in a study of blood T cell repertoires in COVID-19. The protocol was immunoSEQ multiplex PCR, while the TCRdb copy is restricted to in-frame clones and leaves out a portion. The table includes about 400,000 clones, under 90% detected once. The sequencing sample was made of PBMCs or T cells enriched from blood (not recorded which). The receptor set was obtained from a woman under 40 who had recovered from COVID-19. Both conserved end residues are part of each CDR3. The order of the fields is D gene, V gene, J gene, clone size, CDR3 protein, CDR3 DNA. The D gene is left open where the match is weak. Clone size is shown for a subset of rows, as once, few, many or a class of expanded clone.

D: .; V: TRBV30; J: TRBJ1-2; size: .; CDR3: CAWSFGRVGYGYTF; DNA: TGTGCCTGGAGTTTCGGCAGGGTGGGGTATGGCTACACCTTC
D: TRBD2; V: TRBV7-2; J: TRBJ2-7; size: .; CDR3: CASSLDRLAGAQSSYEQYF; DNA: TGTGCCAGCAGCTTAGATAGACTAGCGGGGGCCCAGAGCTCCTACGAGCAGTACTTC
D: TRBD1; V: TRBV9; J: TRBJ2-3; size: once; CDR3: CASSVQQGADTQYF; DNA: TGTGCCAGCAGCGTACAACAGGGGGCAGATACGCAGTATTTT
D: .; V: TRBV18; J: TRBJ2-1; size: once; CDR3: CASSRSRLDHNEQFF; DNA: TGTGCCAGCTCACGATCCCGACTAGATCACAATGAGCAGTTCTTC
D: TRBD2; V: TRBV4-2; J: TRBJ2-2; size: few; CDR3: CASSQTLAGVNTGELFF; DNA: TGTGCCAGCAGCCAAACCCTAGCGGGGGTGAACACCGGGGAGCTGTTTTTT
D: TRBD1; V: TRBV7-9; J: TRBJ2-5; size: .; CDR3: CASSQTTGVETQYF; DNA: TGTGCCAGCAGCCAGACAACAGGGGTGGAGACCCAGTACTTC
D: .; V: TRBV20-1; J: TRBJ2-3; size: .; CDR3: CTSGNTDTQYF; DNA: TGCACCAGCGGCAACACAGATACGCAGTATTTT
D: TRBD2; V: TRBV27; J: TRBJ2-1; size: .; CDR3: CASSSPGTSGSYEQFF; DNA: TGTGCCAGCAGTTCCCCCGGGACTAGCGGGAGTTATGAGCAGTTCTTC
D: .; V: TRBV27; J: TRBJ1-2; size: once; CDR3: CASSLDPRMRYGYTF; DNA: TGTGCCAGCAGTTTGGATCCCAGGATGAGATATGGCTACACCTTC
D: .; V: TRBV28; J: TRBJ2-7; size: .; CDR3: CASSLFTGSTYEQYF; DNA: TGTGCCAGCAGTTTATTCACCGGGAGCACCTACGAGCAGTACTTC
D: .; V: TRBV11-2; J: TRBJ1-1; size: .; CDR3: CASSLDRWGGEETEAFF; DNA: TGTGCCAGCAGCTTAGATCGTTGGGGGGGCGAAGAAACTGAAGCTTTCTTT
D: .; V: TRBV14; J: TRBJ2-2; size: .; CDR3: CASSQNTNTGELFF; DNA: TGTGCCAGCAGCCAAAACACGAACACCGGGGAGCTGTTTTTT